The 21 T cell receptor beta chains below were found in one sample sequenced in a study of Ad26.COV2.S vaccination and SARS-CoV-2 variants. Treatment denoted: 19 received Ad26.COV2.S at low or high dose, single or two shots; five or six received placebo; per-sample allocation not given. Collection of the samples took place on day 63 after the first injection of vaccine or placebo. TCRdb's table, derived via immunoSEQ multiplex PCR, lists solely in-frame clones and lacks some. The sample lists 200,000 to 300,000 clones; approximately 90% were seen once. This sample comprised peripheral blood, obtained in a trial of Ad26.COV2.S vaccine versus placebo. The source of these receptors is a person between 18 and 59 years old who received the Ad26.COV2.S COVID-19 vaccine or a placebo.

The chain uses TRBV7-9 and TRBJ2-5; D not certain. This CDR3 comprises 13 residues. Germline V gene sequence: CDR1 SEHNR, CDR2 FQNEAQ (reference sequence). Trimming took 5 bases from V and 0 from J, leaving 7 bases between them. The CDR3 loop reads CASSPDHQETQYF. CDR3 sequence (DNA): TGTGCCAGCAGCCCGGACCACCAAGAGACCCAGTACTTC.

This clone was picked up one time. The rearrangement uses TRBV7-9 and TRBJ2-3; weak D call: TRBD1 (5 bases). V was shortened by 3 bases and J by 5 bases, with 15 bases between the two germline ends. The CDR3 length is 15 residues. Per the germline V gene, CDR1 is SEHNR and CDR2 is FQNEAQ (reference sequence). The DNA of the CDR3 is TGTGCCAGCAGCTTGATGGTTCAGGGTGGAGATACGCAGTATTTT. Protein: CASSLMVQGGDTQYF. The whole variable domain, remainder taken from reference TRBV7-9 and TRBJ2-3, is DTGVSQNPRHKITKRGQNVTFRCDPISEHNRLYWYRQTLGQGPEFLTYFQNEAQLEKSRLLSDRFSAERPKGSFSTLEIQRTEQGDSAMYLCASSLMVQGGDTQYFGPGTRLTVL.

The V and J genes are TRBV30 and TRBJ2-1; a possible D gene is TRBD1 (6 bases). Germline CDR1 GTSNPN, CDR2 SVGIG (reference sequence). The CDR3 runs 15 residues. V dropped 4 bases and J dropped 2 bases, with 15 bases sitting between them. The CDR3 DNA reads as TGTGCCTGGACCCTGGACAGAGCACCCTACAATGAGCAGTTCTTC. Translating gives CAWTLDRAPYNEQFF. Full variable domain (rest looked up from reference TRBV30 and TRBJ2-1): SQTIHQWPATLVQPVGSPLSLECTVEGTSNPNLYWYRQAAGRGLQLLFYSVGIGQISSEVPQNLSASRPQDRQFILSSKKLLLSDSGFYLCAWTLDRAPYNEQFFGPGTRLTVL.

The V gene is TRBV3-1 (or the pseudogene TRBV3-2), the J gene TRBJ1-1; D might be TRBD1 (5 bases). V gave up 3 bases and J gave up 10 bases, with 9 bases separating them. Germline V CDR1 and CDR2: LGHDT, YNNKEL (reference sequence). The CDR3 is 11 residues long. CDR3 in amino acids: CASSHGRGAFF. DNA for the CDR3: TGTGCCAGCAGCCATGGGAGGGGAGCTTTCTTT.

The chain employs TRBV28 and TRBJ2-1, with D unclear. The CDR3 runs to 14 residues. The germline V and J ends were trimmed by 7 bases and 5 bases, with 15 bases remaining between them. Germline V gene data show CDR1 as MDHEN and CDR2 as SYDVKM. The chain's CDR3 is CASTRWRRDNEQFF. CDR3 bases: TGTGCCAGCACCCGATGGCGGAGAGACAATGAGCAGTTCTTC.

V is TRBV19 and J is TRBJ1-5; no definite D call. V was trimmed by 5 bases and J by 3 bases, leaving 14 bases between them. Germline CDR1 is LNHDA and CDR2 is SQIVND (reference sequence). The CDR3 covers 15 residues. The CDR3 DNA follows: TGTGCCAGTAGTCCGTTTGGAACAGTCAATCAGCCCCAGCATTTT. It codes for CASSPFGTVNQPQHF.

This clone was seen just once. V usage is TRBV30 and J usage is TRBJ1-3; D perhaps matches TRBD1 (6 bases). Trimming took 1 base from V and 0 from J, leaving 7 bases between them. The CDR3 spans 14 residues. From germline, CDR1 is GTSNPN and CDR2 SVGIG (reference sequence). Here the CDR3 DNA reads TGTGCCTGGAGTGGACAGGACTCTGGAAACACCATATATTTT. Its protein product is CAWSGQDSGNTIYF.

Comment on this clone: Given a much more abundant clone one base away, this may be a read error. The chain recombines TRBV12-3 or TRBV12-4 with TRBJ2-3, with TRBD1 matching over 8 bases. The CDR3 consists of 13 residues. Germline trimming cut 5 bases from V and 6 bases from J; bases unmatched to any gene: 4. CDR3 protein: CASSAGGMDTQYF. CDR3 DNA sequence: TGTGCCAGCAGTGCAGGGGGCATGGATACGCAGTATTTT.

The chain links TRBV12-3 or TRBV12-4 to TRBJ1-2, with D perhaps TRBD1 (5 bases). V lost 6 bases and J lost 7, with 12 bases in between. This CDR3 is 12 amino acids long. The CDR3 bases are TGTGCCAGCAGGACTCCGGGGGGTGGCTACACCTTC. The encoded protein is CASRTPGGGYTF.

The rearrangement uses TRBV7-2 and TRBJ2-7, with D hard to call. The CDR3 totals 14 residues. Trimming removed 4 bases from V and 7 bases from J, with 17 bases in between. The V gene's germline CDR1 is SGHTA and CDR2 FQGNSA. The CDR3 protein is CASSSEPLVGEQYF. DNA of the CDR3: TGTGCCAGCAGCTCGGAGCCATTAGTGGGAGAGCAGTACTTC. Looking up the rest from reference TRBV7-2 and TRBJ2-7 gives the full variable domain: GAGVSQSPSNKVTEKGKDVELRCDPISGHTALYWYRQSLGQGLEFLIYFQGNSAPDKSGLPSDRFSAERTGGSVSTLTIQRTQQEDSAVYLCASSSEPLVGEQYFGPGTRLTVT.

The J gene is TRBJ2-7, the V gene TRBV27; 11 positions match TRBD1. The CDR3 covers 14 residues. Germline CDR1 is MNHEY and CDR2 is SMNVEV (reference sequence). Trimming removed 10 bases from V and 3 bases from J; junction bases left unmatched: 8. Here the CDR3 reads CAIKPGTGGYEQYF. CDR3 bases: TGTGCCATCAAACCCGGGACAGGGGGCTACGAGCAGTACTTC.

This chain joins TRBV5-8 and TRBJ2-2, with D perhaps TRBD1 or TRBD2 (6 bases each). The germline CDR1 and CDR2 sequences are SGHTS and YDEGEE. This CDR3 spans 17 amino acids. V was trimmed by 0 bases and J by 4 bases, leaving 16 bases between them. This chain's CDR3 is CASSLAWGAMSTGELFF. The CDR3 DNA sequence: TGTGCCAGCAGCTTGGCCTGGGGGGCGATGAGCACCGGGGAGCTGTTTTTT.

About this clone: Other DNA sequences within the sample encode an identical CDR3. CDR3 sequence reads: CASSQGSQPQHF. The CDR3 DNA reads as TGTGCCAGCAGCCAAGGTTCGCAGCCCCAGCATTTT. The chain recombines TRBV3-1 (or the pseudogene TRBV3-2) with TRBJ1-5, with D unresolved. Germline CDR1 is LGHDT and CDR2 is YNNKEL (reference sequence). The germline V and J ends were trimmed by 1 base and 7 bases, with 5 bases remaining between them. The CDR3 has 12 residues.

The chain joins TRBV27 to TRBJ1-5, with 10 bases matching TRBD1. CDR3 length: 17 amino acids. Germline assignment: CDR1 MNHEY and CDR2 SMNVEV (reference sequence). The J segment lost 5 bases and the V segment lost 2 bases, leaving 9 bases of the junction unmatched. CDR3 in amino acids: CASSLEAGQGWDQPQHF. In nucleotides, the CDR3 is TGTGCCAGCAGTTTAGAGGCGGGACAGGGGTGGGATCAGCCCCAGCATTTT.

The rearrangement uses TRBV2 and TRBJ2-5; D gene ambiguous. There are 13 residues in the CDR3. Trimming cost V 4 bases and J 5 bases, with 11 bases left between them. The germline gives CDR1 SNHLY, CDR2 FYNNEI. In DNA, the CDR3 is TGTGCCAGCAGTGGGACCATGGGGGAGACCCAGTACTTC. As protein: CASSGTMGETQYF.

Details on this clone: One junction end disagrees with the germline gene, perhaps due to a read error. The chain links TRBV18 to TRBJ2-5; D is ambiguous. This CDR3 is 13 amino acids long. CDR1 KGHSH and CDR2 LQKENI come from the germline V gene. The CDR3 spells CAGSQQQQETQYF. CDR3 DNA: TGTGCCGGCTCCCAACAGCAGCAAGAGACCCAGTACTTC.

This chain joins TRBV28 and TRBJ2-3; D not resolved. V was shortened by 6 bases and J by 1 base, with 11 bases between the two germline ends. The CDR3 has 14 residues. CDR1 is MDHEN, CDR2 SYDVKM, per germline. The CDR3 region has the DNA TGTGCCAGCAGGGGTCTTAAGGGCACAGATACGCAGTATTTT. Protein sequence: CASRGLKGTDTQYF.

The chain is built from TRBV4-2 and TRBJ2-1, with unresolved D. The CDR3 is made up of 15 amino acids. Germline CDR1 reads LGHNA; CDR2 reads YNFKEQ. V gave up 0 bases and J gave up 10 bases, with 16 bases separating them. This chain's CDR3 is CASSQDSSVPAEQFF. As DNA, the CDR3 is TGTGCCAGCAGCCAAGATAGTTCTGTCCCGGCAGAGCAGTTCTTC.

The chain combines TRBV28 with TRBJ2-3; D is possibly TRBD2 (6 bases). The length of the CDR3 is 13 residues. Germline CDR1 reads MDHEN; CDR2 reads SYDVKM. The V end was cut by 2 bases, the J end by 4 bases, with 7 bases between. The chain's CDR3 is CASSLPGADTQYF. CDR3 nucleotide sequence: TGTGCCAGCAGTTTACCGGGGGCAGATACGCAGTATTTT.

The chain combines TRBV25-1 with TRBJ1-5; tentatively, D is TRBD1 (5 bases). Germline assignment: CDR1 MGHDK and CDR2 SYGVNS. Trimming cost V 3 bases and J 2 bases, with 8 bases left between them. The CDR3 length is 14 residues. The CDR3 protein is CASSEVGGNQPQHF. The CDR3 coding sequence is TGTGCCAGCAGTGAGGTGGGGGGCAATCAGCCCCAGCATTTT.

The chain links TRBV11-2 to TRBJ2-2, with 7 bases matching TRBD1. The CDR3 is made up of 16 amino acids. Germline CDR1 is SGHAT and CDR2 is FQNNGV. V lost 5 bases, J lost 6 bases, and 12 bases stayed unmatched. In nucleotides, the CDR3 is TGTGCCAGCAGCCGAGGACAGGCAGGTGGGGCCGGGGAGCTGTTTTTT. It yields the protein CASSRGQAGGAGELFF.